Listed below are T cell receptor beta chains from one sample, sequenced in a study of T cell responses to AZD1222 COVID-19 vaccine. Profiling relied on immunoSEQ multiplex PCR, and the TCRdb table lists in-frame clones only, not all of them. The table has fewer than 180,000 clones, more than 80% seen once. The specimen comprised peripheral blood, sampled 28 days after the second AZD1222 dose. These receptors were taken from an adult who received the AZD1222 COVID-19 vaccine. The CDR3 runs from the conserved cysteine through the conserved F or W. Each record gives: D gene, V gene, clone size, J gene, CDR3 protein, CDR3 DNA. The D gene is left open where the match is weak. Only part of the rows carry a size: once, few, many, or a class if the clone is expanded.

NA,TRBV6-5,once,TRBJ1-2,CASSQQGGGYGYTF,TGTGCCAGCAGTCAACAGGGAGGCGGCTATGGCTACACCTTC
NA,TRBV25-1,once,TRBJ1-6,CASSESHRAPYNSPLHF,TGTGCCAGCAGTGAATCCCACCGAGCCCCGTATAATTCACCCCTCCACTTT
NA,TRBV6-1,NA,TRBJ1-2,CASREEGYTF,TGTGCCAGCAGGGAAGAGGGCTACACCTTC
NA,TRBV11-3,NA,TRBJ2-2,CASSPHSTGEELFF,TGTGCCAGCAGCCCCCACTCGACCGGTGAGGAGCTGTTTTTT
NA,TRBV4-1,NA,TRBJ2-7,CASSQEPGVREQYF,TGCGCCAGCAGCCAAGAACCGGGAGTGAGGGAGCAGTACTTC
NA,TRBV10-3,NA,TRBJ2-5,CAISAPQETQYF,TGTGCCATCAGTGCCCCTCAAGAGACCCAGTACTTC
NA,TRBV29-1,NA,TRBJ2-7,CSVEERNEQYF,TGCAGCGTTGAGGAAAGAAACGAGCAGTACTTC
TRBD2,TRBV25-1,NA,TRBJ2-5,CASSRLAEGETQYF,TGTGCCAGCAGTCGACTAGCGGAGGGAGAGACCCAGTACTTC
NA,TRBV4-1,NA,TRBJ2-4,CASSLRSLDGIQYF,TGCGCCAGCAGCCTCCGGAGCTTGGACGGCATTCAGTACTTC
NA,TRBV21-1,NA,TRBJ2-7,CASSTLRPQRRGSYEQYF,TGTGCCAGCAGTACTCTCAGACCTCAGCGCAGAGGTAGCTACGAGCAGTACTTC
NA,TRBV10-2,few,TRBJ2-7,CASSGSGPSYEQYF,TGCGCCAGCAGTGGGAGCGGGCCGTCCTACGAGCAGTACTTC
NA,TRBV7-2,NA,TRBJ1-2,CASSLQGSGYTF,TGTGCCAGCAGCTTACAGGGGAGCGGCTACACCTTC
TRBD1,TRBV18,NA,TRBJ2-7,CASSEGTGGQNTPYEQYF,TGTGCCAGCTCAGAAGGGACAGGGGGCCAGAACACCCCCTACGAGCAGTACTTC
TRBD2,TRBV6-5,NA,TRBJ2-1,CASRTLAGKYNEQFF,TGTGCCAGCAGAACACTAGCGGGGAAATACAATGAGCAGTTCTTC
TRBD2,TRBV5-6,NA,TRBJ2-2,CASSSSPGLAVGELFF,TGTGCCAGCAGCTCCTCACCGGGACTAGCTGTCGGGGAGCTGTTTTTT
NA,TRBV7-2,NA,TRBJ1-6,CASSLGTDNSPLHF,TGTGCCAGCAGCTTGGGGACGGACAATTCACCCCTCCACTTT
NA,TRBV11-2,NA,TRBJ1-6,CASSLGLKNNSPLHF,TGTGCCAGCAGCTTAGGTTTAAAAAATAATTCACCCCTCCACTTT
TRBD1,TRBV11-2,once,TRBJ2-7,CASSLDGTDYEQYF,TGTGCCAGCAGCTTAGATGGGACAGACTACGAGCAGTACTTC
NA,TRBV5-1,NA,TRBJ2-1,CASSLAFGRVNNEQFF,TGCGCCAGCAGCTTGGCCTTCGGGAGAGTGAACAATGAGCAGTTCTTC
TRBD1,TRBV19,NA,TRBJ2-7,CASSSPGGLFSSYEQYF,TGTGCCAGTAGCTCGCCAGGGGGCCTGTTTAGCTCCTACGAGCAGTACTTC
NA,TRBV27,NA,TRBJ1-2,CASSPGHNYGYTF,TGTGCCAGCAGTCCCGGACACAACTATGGCTACACCTTC
NA,TRBV30,NA,TRBJ1-2,CAYSNVGYGYTF,TGTGCCTATTCAAACGTAGGCTATGGCTACACCTTC
NA,TRBV12-3/TRBV12-4,NA,TRBJ1-2,CASSSPRGEELVF,TGTGCCAGCAGTTCACCCCGAGGGGAGGAGTTAGTCTTC
NA,TRBV15,NA,TRBJ2-1,CATSRDQGTYNEQFF,TGTGCCACCAGCAGAGATCAGGGAACCTACAATGAGCAGTTCTTC
TRBD1,TRBV25-1,NA,TRBJ1-3,CASSGRQGSGNTIYF,TGTGCCAGCAGTGGCCGACAGGGATCTGGAAACACCATATATTTT
TRBD1,TRBV19,NA,TRBJ2-7,CASRGTGGAYEQYF,TGTGCCAGTAGAGGGACAGGGGGGGCCTACGAGCAGTACTTC
NA,TRBV3-1/TRBV3-2,NA,TRBJ2-5,CASSRRRGNNQEETQYF,TGTGCCAGCAGCCGAAGACGAGGGAATAATCAGGAAGAGACCCAGTACTTC
TRBD2,TRBV3-1/TRBV3-2,NA,TRBJ2-5,CASSQVGGVTSGSWETQYF,TGTGCCAGCAGCCAAGTGGGGGGGGTGACTAGCGGGAGTTGGGAGACCCAGTACTTC
NA,TRBV7-7,NA,TRBJ2-5,CASSLAPANQETQYF,TGTGCCAGCAGCTTAGCGCCAGCTAACCAAGAGACCCAGTACTTC
TRBD1,TRBV5-1,NA,TRBJ1-5,CASSLAPTGANQPQHF,TGCGCCAGCAGCTTGGCCCCCACAGGGGCCAATCAGCCCCAGCATTTT
TRBD2,TRBV7-8,few,TRBJ2-7,CASSPGTSGRGTYEQYF,TGTGCCAGCAGCCCTGGGACTAGCGGGAGAGGGACCTACGAGCAGTACTTC
TRBD2,TRBV7-9,NA,TRBJ2-5,CASRVGGGVETQYF,TGTGCCAGCAGGGTCGGCGGGGGGGTTGAGACCCAGTACTTC
NA,TRBV7-2,NA,TRBJ1-5,CASSLEGSQPQHF,TGTGCCAGCAGCTTGGAGGGGAGTCAGCCCCAGCATTTT
NA,TRBV7-7,NA,TRBJ1-2,CASHPGTFYGYTF,TGTGCCAGCCACCCGGGGACGTTTTATGGCTACACCTTC
TRBD1,TRBV11-2,once,TRBJ1-1,CASSPPDRGVVDTEAFF,TGTGCCAGCAGCCCACCCGACAGGGGGGTGGTGGACACTGAAGCTTTCTTT
TRBD1,TRBV6-6,NA,TRBJ1-1,CASTLRQGNTEAFF,TGTGCCAGCACCCTTCGACAGGGGAACACTGAAGCTTTCTTT
TRBD2,TRBV9,NA,TRBJ2-1,CASSVLTSGRYNEQFF,TGTGCCAGCAGCGTACTAACTAGCGGGAGGTACAATGAGCAGTTCTTC
NA,TRBV25-1,NA,TRBJ1-1,CASRVGAEAFF,TGTGCCAGCCGAGTGGGCGCTGAAGCTTTCTTT
TRBD1,TRBV5-4,NA,TRBJ2-7,CASSSVGTGVYEQYF,TGTGCCAGCAGCTCCGTCGGGACAGGGGTCTACGAGCAGTACTTC
NA,TRBV2,NA,TRBJ2-7,CASNSGGHEQYF,TGTGCCAGCAATTCGGGGGGCCACGAGCAGTACTTC
NA,TRBV2,few,TRBJ1-1,CASSPNLGVGTEAFF,TGTGCCAGCAGTCCAAATTTGGGGGTAGGCACTGAAGCTTTCTTT